This TCR beta chain derives from a study of blood T cell repertoires in COVID-19. Study overall: Acute and convalescent COVID-19 samples came from the United States, Italy and Spain.

The germline V gene encodes CDR1 MNHEY and CDR2 SVGAGI. This CDR3 has 13 residues. The V end was cut by 5 bases, the J end by 9 bases, with 14 bases between. The method was immunoSEQ multiplex PCR; TCRdb's version includes in-frame clones alone and lacks a portion of them. The sample includes almost 350,000 clones, about nine tenths of them seen just once. In its sample, this clone was seen many times. The sample consisted of PBMCs or T cells enriched from blood (not recorded which). The chain combines TRBV6-5 with TRBJ2-1; D might be TRBD1 (6 bases). This TCR was recovered from a woman aged 25 to 45 who had been exposed to COVID-19. The CDR3 DNA is TGTGCCAGCAGTCCAGGGGCGGCGAGTGAGCAGTTCTTC. Encoded protein: CASSPGAASEQFF.